The rows below give T cell receptor beta chains drawn from one sample of a study of cytomegalovirus exposure and HLA in healthy donors. The assay was immunoSEQ multiplex PCR, and TCRdb's table has in-frame clones only and misses some. The sample carries more than 110,000 clones, about 95% recorded once. Sequencing was carried out using PBMCs. All receptors derive from a man aged 18 to 35 in good health and CMV-seropositive. Each CDR3 is given with its conserved first and last residue. The D gene is left open where the match is weak. Size is omitted from some rows. Given values are once, few, many or a class for expanded clones.

NA | NA | TRBJ1-2 | TRBV18 | CASSPQGLSNYGYTF | TGTGCCAGCTCACCACAGGGGCTTTCTAACTATGGCTACACCTTC
NA | NA | TRBJ2-3 | TRBV6-5 | CASQTGFTDTQYF | TGTGCCAGCCAAACGGGATTCACAGATACGCAGTATTTT
NA | NA | TRBJ2-4 | TRBV28 | CASSLSVVPNIQYF | TGTGCCAGCAGTTTAAGCGTTGTTCCCAACATTCAGTACTTC
NA | NA | TRBJ1-2 | TRBV19 | CASSIGQGSAFRGYTF | TGTGCCAGTAGTATAGGGCAGGGGAGCGCCTTTCGGGGCTACACCTTC
NA | TRBD2 | TRBJ2-1 | TRBV10-2 | CASNTQAGSFYNEQFF | TGCGCCAGCAACACCCAAGCGGGAAGCTTTTACAATGAGCAGTTCTTC
NA | TRBD2 | TRBJ2-5 | TRBV5-6 | CASPLPGGETQYF | TGTGCCAGCCCCCTGCCGGGGGGGGAGACCCAGTACTTC
few | TRBD1 | TRBJ2-7 | TRBV14 | CASSQARGTGGTYEQYF | TGTGCCAGCAGCCAGGCCAGAGGGACAGGGGGAACGTACGAGCAGTACTTC
NA | NA | TRBJ2-7 | TRBV20-1 | CSGLSHYEQYF | TGCAGTGGCCTTTCACACTACGAGCAGTACTTC
NA | TRBD2 | TRBJ2-7 | TRBV15 | CATSRGGSSYEQYF | TGTGCCACCAGCCGCGGGGGGAGCTCCTACGAGCAGTACTTC
NA | TRBD1 | TRBJ1-2 | TRBV30 | CAWNGGQGFYGYTF | TGTGCCTGGAACGGGGGACAGGGCTTCTATGGCTACACCTTC